This entry lists 22 T cell receptor beta chains sequenced from one sample in a study of T-cell reconstitution after alpha-beta-depleted transplantation in children. Unique molecular identifiers were built into the TCRbeta library. TCRdb fed the PCR reads into MiXCR, producing one record per CDR3 protein. This sample has 700,000 or so distinct CDR3 sequences, with around 12% found just once. The specimen comprised PBMCs, sampled before TCRalphabeta/CD19-depleted stem cell transplant. The receptors stem from a girl between 2 and 10 years old with congenital amegakaryocytic thrombocytopenia, due to receive a stem cell transplant.

This chain uses TRBV30 with TRBJ1-5; a weak D match, TRBD1 (5 bases). This CDR3 region has 12 residues. Trimming took 5 bases from V and 4 from J, leaving 9 bases between them. CDR1 and CDR2 (germline): GTSNPN, SVGIG (reference sequence). The CDR3 nucleotides are TGTGCCTGGGATGACAGTAATCAGCCCCAGCATTTT. It translates to CAWDDSNQPQHF.

This clonotype was counted many times. This chain connects TRBV11-2 to TRBJ2-1; D is unresolved. The CDR3 is made up of 16 amino acids. Trimming took off 3 bases at V and 4 bases at J, with 16 bases between the two ends. Germline CDR1 is SGHAT and CDR2 is FQNNGV. CDR3 residues: CASSFDVVLSYNEQFF. DNA for the CDR3: TGTGCCAGCAGCTTCGACGTGGTCCTCTCGTACAATGAGCAGTTCTTC.

The chain joins TRBV19 to TRBJ2-1; D could derive from TRBD1 or TRBD2 (6 bases each). The CDR3 has 15 amino acids. Germline values: CDR1 LNHDA, CDR2 SQIVND (reference sequence). Between the trimmed V and J ends, which lost 5 bases and 9 bases, there was a span of 20 bases. DNA for the CDR3: TGTGCCAGTAGTGGAGGGACATCCCCTGGGGGTGAGCAGTTCTTC. It is translated as CASSGGTSPGGEQFF.

This clonotype was recorded a few times. V usage is TRBV5-1 and J usage is TRBJ2-7, with no clear D. CDR3 size: 15 residues. Trimming took off 0 bases at V and 1 base at J, with 11 bases between the two ends. Germline V gives CDR1 SGHRS, CDR2 YFSETQ. This CDR3 is CASSLDSLGSYEQYF. The CDR3 nucleotides are TGCGCCAGCAGCTTGGATTCGTTAGGGTCCTACGAGCAGTACTTC.

The chain carries TRBV20-1 and TRBJ2-7, with a weak D call TRBD2 (5 bases). Trimming pared 3 bases from V and 4 bases from J, leaving 16 bases between. This CDR3 is 14 amino acids long. Germline CDR1 DFQATT, CDR2 SNEGSKA (reference sequence). CDR3 bases: TGCAGTGCTAGTCGGGTCGGGGTAACGTACGAGCAGTACTTC. Translated: CSASRVGVTYEQYF.

This clonotype has a count of ten or more. This chain connects TRBV5-1 to TRBJ2-5; D call uncertain. Germline CDR1 is SGHRS and CDR2 is YFSETQ. The CDR3 is 13 amino acids. V was cut by 1 base and J by 6 bases, with 10 bases left in between. The CDR3 spells CASSLYTPKTQYF. Here the CDR3 DNA reads TGCGCCAGCAGCTTGTACACCCCCAAGACCCAGTACTTC.

The rearrangement joins TRBV28 to TRBJ1-2; D remains ambiguous. Looked up from germline, CDR1 is MDHEN and CDR2 is SYDVKM. The V gene lost 8 bases and the J gene lost 4 bases, with 11 bases spanning the gap. The CDR3 consists of 12 residues. CDR3 protein: CASGLAAYGYTF. The CDR3 region has the DNA TGTGCCAGCGGCCTCGCTGCCTATGGCTACACCTTC.

In its sample, this clonotype was seen many times. This rearrangement joins TRBV20-1 to TRBJ2-3; 7 nucleotides line up with TRBD2. With 4 bases clipped from V and 7 bases from J, the junction kept 11 bases outside the gene matches. This CDR3 contains 14 residues. Germline V gene data show CDR1 as DFQATT and CDR2 as SNEGSKA (reference sequence). The CDR3 sequence is CSAITAGVEYTQYF. DNA for the CDR3: TGCAGTGCTATCACTGCGGGAGTGGAATATACGCAGTATTTT.

The sample holds many counts of this clonotype. This sequence joins TRBV5-1 and TRBJ1-4; TRBD1 matches at 8 bases. Trimming at V came to 4 bases and at J to 7 bases, leaving 6 bases not matched to a gene. Germline lookup yields CDR1 SGHRS and CDR2 YFSETQ. The CDR3 totals 14 residues. This CDR3 is CASSVDRVGEKLFF. The CDR3 nucleotides read TGCGCCAGCAGCGTGGACAGGGTTGGTGAAAAACTGTTTTTT.

The sample holds many counts of this clonotype. This chain links TRBV9 with TRBJ2-3; D might be TRBD2 (6 bases). Trimming removed 3 bases from V and 2 bases from J, with 13 bases in between. This CDR3 spans 15 amino acids. Looked up from germline, CDR1 is SGDLS and CDR2 is YYNGEE. This CDR3 reads CASSASEAHTDTQYF. The CDR3 DNA reads TGTGCCAGCAGCGCTAGCGAGGCCCACACAGATACGCAGTATTTT.

The rearrangement links TRBV11-1 to TRBJ1-2; D remains unclear. The CDR3 has 10 residues. The germline V and J ends were trimmed by 2 bases and 6 bases, with 1 base remaining between them. Germline CDR1 and CDR2: SGHAT and FQDESV (reference sequence). The CDR3 DNA follows: TGTGCCAGCAGCTTACATGGCTACACCTTC. Its translation is CASSLHGYTF.

This clonotype has ten or more counts. The J gene is TRBJ2-1, the V gene TRBV20-1; tentatively, D is TRBD1 or TRBD2 (5 bases each). Germline V gene sequence: CDR1 DFQATT, CDR2 SNEGSKA (reference sequence). The CDR3 sequence is 11 residues long. Between the trimmed V and J ends, which lost 3 bases and 13 bases, there was a span of 13 bases. The CDR3 DNA is TGCAGTGCTAGTCTCCGGGACCCTCAGTTCTTC. Its translation: CSASLRDPQFF.

The genes are TRBV4-1 and TRBJ1-1, with D unclear. The germline CDR1 and CDR2 sequences are MGHRA and YSYEKL. Trimming shortened V by 4 bases and J by 6 bases, and 9 bases separated the two germline ends. CDR3 length: 12 amino acids. The CDR3 nucleotides read TGCGCCAGCAGCCCAGGTTTATCTGAAGCTTTCTTT. The encoded protein is CASSPGLSEAFF.

The table lists this clonotype with many counts. Germline is not matched at one junction end, which may reflect a read error. The V gene is TRBV11-2, the J gene TRBJ2-2, with 8 bases that match TRBD2. This CDR3 comprises 16 residues. The germline V gene encodes CDR1 SGHAT and CDR2 FQNNGV. The CDR3 sequence is CASSVLAGLNTGELFF. DNA for the CDR3: TGCGCCAGCAGCGTGCTAGCGGGCTTGAACACCGGGGAGCTGTTTTTT. The complete variable domain, with remaining parts taken from reference TRBV11-2 and TRBJ2-2, reads EAGVAQSPRYKIIEKRQSVAFWCNPISGHATLYWYQQILGQGPKLLIQFQNNGVVDDSQLPKDRFSAERLKGVDSTLKIQPAKLEDSAVYLCASSVLAGLNTGELFFGEGSRLTVL.

The V gene is TRBV7-6, the J gene TRBJ1-6; TRBD1 is a possible D gene (5 bases). Trimming removed 1 base at V and 9 bases at J, with 16 bases between. The CDR3 totals 16 residues. CDR1 and CDR2 from the germline V gene are SGHVS and FNYEAQ. The CDR3 coding sequence is TGTGCCAGCAGCTTAGGGGACCCTCTAAGTGGTTCACCCCTCCACTTT. Amino acids: CASSLGDPLSGSPLHF.

In this sample, this clonotype turned up a few times. CDR3 protein: CASSLVGGGNTGELFF. CDR3 in DNA: TGTGCCAGCAGCTTAGTAGGGGGCGGGAACACCGGGGAGCTGTTTTTT. This chain uses TRBV7-2 with TRBJ2-2, with TRBD1 matching over 7 bases. V was pared by 1 base and J by 1 base, with 3 bases of the junction left unmatched. This CDR3 region has 16 residues. Germline CDR1 reads SGHTA; CDR2 reads FQGNSA.

This clonotype was seen a few times. The chain has TRBV7-8 and TRBJ2-7; D not certain. The CDR3 runs to 12 residues. Looked up from germline, CDR1 is SGHVS and CDR2 is FQNEAQ. Trimming stripped 5 bases from V and 6 bases from J, with 11 bases between. CDR3 sequence (DNA): TGTGCCAGCAGCCTTGGTTATCGCGAGCAGTACTTC. It codes for CASSLGYREQYF.

This clonotype was counted a few times. This chain joins TRBV5-1 and TRBJ2-7, with 10 bases that match TRBD1. The CDR3 covers 14 residues. The V segment lost 4 bases and the J segment 3 bases; nucleotides outside the gene matches: 4. Per the germline V gene, CDR1 is SGHRS and CDR2 is YFSETQ. The CDR3 protein is CASSQTGGVYEQYF. CDR3 in DNA: TGCGCCAGCAGCCAGACAGGGGGCGTCTACGAGCAGTACTTC.

This clonotype was observed at least ten times. V gene TRBV10-3 combines with J gene TRBJ2-7, with 9 bases that match TRBD2. Germline lookup yields CDR1 ENHRY and CDR2 SYGVKD. J gave up 1 base and V 6 bases, and 10 bases lay outside the gene matches. The CDR3 totals 16 residues. The DNA for the CDR3 is TGTGCCATCAGCGACTTCACTAGCGGGCGATCCTACGAGCAGTACTTC. Its translation: CAISDFTSGRSYEQYF.

The table lists this clonotype with a few counts. The V gene is TRBV5-6, the J gene TRBJ2-5, with TRBD2 matching over 10 bases. CDR3 length: 16 amino acids. From germline, CDR1 is SGHDT and CDR2 YYEEEE. After removal of 1 base from V and 2 bases from J, the junction contained 5 bases not matched to a gene. CDR3 in DNA: TGTGCCAGCAGCTTGATTGGACTAGCGGTTCAAGAGACCCAGTACTTC. It encodes CASSLIGLAVQETQYF.

This clonotype has at least ten counts. The chain uses TRBV14 and TRBJ2-5, with TRBD2 matching over 7 bases. J was trimmed by 7 bases and V by 2 bases; bases with no gene match: 4. The CDR3 is 13 residues long. From germline, CDR1 is SGHDN and CDR2 FVKESK. The CDR3 DNA is TGTGCCAGCAGCCAATTAACGGGAGGGACCCAGTACTTC. As protein: CASSQLTGGTQYF.

This clonotype came up a few times. V is TRBV28 and J is TRBJ1-2; TRBD1 agrees at 7 bases. There are 12 residues in the CDR3. V was clipped by 6 bases and J by 7 bases; unmatched bases: 5. Germline CDR1 is MDHEN and CDR2 is SYDVKM. CDR3 sequence (DNA): TGTGCCAGCAGAGACAACAGGGGTGGCTACACCTTC. Translating gives CASRDNRGGYTF.